What follows is one T cell receptor (beta chain) and its context. These data belong to a study of CD8 T cells in Susac syndrome. Germline V CDR1 and CDR2: DFQATT, SNEGSKA (reference sequence). This CDR3 has 12 amino acids. Deletions cut 0 bases from V and 8 bases from J, with 8 bases between. With random hexamers, reverse transcription was performed on about 0.45 to 1 ug of RNA. TCRdb re-analysed the immunoSEQ multiplex PCR reads in MiXCR, keeping a single row per CDR3 protein. The sample lists some 250,000 distinct CDR3 sequences, around 96% occurring once. The sample comprised CD4+ T cells from PBMCs. The chain couples TRBV20-1 to TRBJ2-1; perhaps TRBD2 as D (5 bases). This TCR was sampled from a human donor with Susac syndrome. This chain's CDR3 is CSARDSGDEQFF. The CDR3 coding sequence is TGCAGTGCTAGAGATTCCGGGGATGAGCAGTTCTTC.